Listed below are T cell receptor beta chains from one sample, sequenced in a study of T cell repertoires in cytomegalovirus infection. TCRdb independently ran MiXCR on the reads; one entry per CDR3 protein. There are roughly 500,000 distinct CDR3 sequences in the sample; around a third occur only once, and about a sixth lies in the top ten. For these receptors, no antigen is known. Sequenced here: cultured PBMCs, sampled from culture after CMV antigen stimulation. Receptors were obtained from a human donor in good health (CMV status not recorded). Some clones in this sample may be carry-over from other donors' samples. Each CDR3 is given with its conserved first and last residue. D genes are given only for firm matches. Not all rows give a size; the values are once, few, many and, for expanded clones, a class.

v_call	j_call	cdr3_length	d_call	clone_size	cdr3_aa
TRBV24-1	TRBJ1-2	12	NA	few	CATRGNNYGYTF
TRBV12-3/TRBV12-4	TRBJ2-3	20	NA	many	CASRLQGALGSGGSTDTQYF
TRBV14	TRBJ2-3	15	NA	once	CASSQGRRTTDTQYF
TRBV27	TRBJ2-4	15	NA	few	CASSLGTVGKNIQYF
TRBV19	TRBJ1-2	15	NA	NA	CASSIDQSPGYGYTF
TRBV20-1	TRBJ1-2	12	NA	NA	CSVAERVGGYTF
TRBV10-3	TRBJ1-1	14	NA	few	CAISDRYSNTEAFF
TRBV7-2	TRBJ2-7	15	TRBD1	NA	CASSFDRVGTYEQYF
TRBV19	TRBJ2-1	14	NA	few	CASSRWYGNNEQFF
TRBV15	TRBJ2-7	18	TRBD2	NA	CATSRDYGLAGQRGEQYF
TRBV15	TRBJ1-5	15	NA	NA	CATSRDHNIVQPQHF
TRBV7-2	TRBJ2-3	16	NA	few	CASSVYLSAGTDTQYF
TRBV12-5	TRBJ2-5	13	TRBD1	few	CASGPQGQETQYF
TRBV10-3	TRBJ2-1	13	TRBD1	NA	CAIREGQGNEQFF
TRBV7-2	TRBJ1-4	14	NA	NA	CASSLFRSNEKLFF
TRBV7-2	TRBJ2-5	16	TRBD2	few	CASSSRLAEVQETQYF